This T cell receptor (beta chain) was captured in a study of shared T cell receptors in the human thymus. Assay used: immunoSEQ multiplex PCR; TCRdb lists only in-frame clones, some missing. In the table there are some 400,000 clones, 85% to 95% of which are singletons. This clone was seen only once. Sequencing was performed on thymocytes. This TCR was sampled from a human donor.

The CDR3 here is CASSRRLAGEPPHSYNEQFF. The CDR3 DNA reads as TGTGCCAGCAGTAGAAGACTAGCGGGAGAACCCCCCCACTCCTACAATGAGCAGTTCTTC. This chain uses TRBV6-4 with TRBJ2-1, with TRBD2 matching 12 bases. CDR1 and CDR2 from the germline V gene are MRHNA and SNTAGT. CDR3 size: 20 residues. V lost 5 bases, J lost 0 bases, and 14 bases stayed unmatched.